The 10 T cell receptor beta chains below all came from one sample that was sequenced in a study of regulatory T cells in long-lasting Graves disease. The sample's time point: newly diagnosed GD, antithyroid drugs for less than 3 months. Isolated PBMC RNA provided the starting material for the TCR library. CDR3-region Arm-PCR and iRepertoire HTBI primers produced the TCR beta libraries. TCRdb independently ran MiXCR on the multiplex PCR reads; one entry per CDR3 protein. Here the sample spans fewer than 650,000 distinct CDR3 sequences, about 16% being singletons. Another study also made use of these data, one on T cells in Graves' hyperthyroidism and ophthalmopathy.

The sequenced sample was peripheral blood mononuclear cells (PBMCs), obtained at new diagnosis, from a patient treated with antithyroid drugs. These receptors came from a young man with Graves disease.

This clonotype was seen more than once but under ten times. The chain is built from TRBV18 and TRBJ2-1; D is ambiguous. V lost 3 bases and J lost 10, with 13 bases in between. The CDR3 runs to 13 residues. Germline CDR1 reads KGHSH; CDR2 reads LQKENI. CDR3 in DNA: TGTGCCAGCTCACCGGGAACCCTCGGGGAGCAGTTCTTC. Translation: CASSPGTLGEQFF.

Only a few counts were recorded for this clonotype. One end of the junction does not line up with germline, which may come from a read error. The DNA of the CDR3 is TGTGCCAGCAGGAAGGACAGGGAAGGGCATTTT. This codes for CASRKDREGHF. This sequence joins TRBV6-1 and TRBJ2-3, with 8 nucleotides matching TRBD1. Germline V lookup: CDR1 MNHNS, CDR2 SASEGT. The CDR3 is made up of 11 amino acids.

This clonotype was counted a few times. J is TRBJ1-2 and V is TRBV29-1, with 10 bases matching TRBD1. CDR1 is SQVTM, CDR2 ANQGSEA, per germline. The CDR3 extends over 15 amino acids. Unmatched junction bases numbered 5, after V lost 2 bases and J lost 2 bases. The CDR3 reads CSVEPTGQGNYGYTF. The CDR3 DNA follows: TGCAGCGTTGAACCCACGGGACAGGGGAACTATGGCTACACCTTC.

The V and J genes are TRBV18 and TRBJ2-6; no definite D call. The V end was cut by 5 bases, the J end by 0 bases, with 2 bases between. From germline, CDR1 is KGHSH and CDR2 LQKENI. The CDR3 runs to 13 residues. The CDR3 coding sequence is TGTGCCAGCTCAGTCTCTGGGGCCAACGTCCTGACTTTC. Translating gives CASSVSGANVLTF.

The rearrangement joins TRBV20-1 to TRBJ2-3; 12 bases match TRBD2. The CDR3 runs to 18 residues. V shed 3 bases, J shed 5 bases, and the junction held 15 bases outside the gene matches. Germline V gene lookup returns CDR1 DFQATT and CDR2 SNEGSKA (reference sequence). DNA of the CDR3: TGCAGTGCTAGGCGAAGAGGAACTAGCGGGAGGATGAAAGATACGCAGTATTTT. It translates to CSARRRGTSGRMKDTQYF.

This clonotype was found many times. This chain connects TRBV29-1 to TRBJ1-2; TRBD1 matches 8 bases. This CDR3 has 13 amino acids. Germline-derived CDR1 and CDR2 are SQVTM and ANQGSEA. The V segment lost 6 bases and the J segment 3 bases; nucleotides outside the gene matches: 6. The CDR3 sequence is CSVTGGQDYGYTF. CDR3 bases: TGCAGCGTCACCGGGGGACAGGACTATGGCTACACCTTC. Looking up the rest from reference TRBV29-1 and TRBJ1-2 gives the full variable domain: SAVISQKPSRDICQRGTSLTIQCQVDSQVTMMFWYRQQPGQSLTLIATANQGSEATYESGFVIDKFPISRPNLTFSTLTVSNMSPEDSSIYLCSVTGGQDYGYTFGSGTRLTVV.

The genes are TRBV27 and TRBJ1-5; maybe TRBD1 (5 bases). Per germline, CDR1 MNHEY and CDR2 SMNVEV (reference sequence). The CDR3 extends over 15 amino acids. V was trimmed by 2 bases and J by 3 bases, leaving 11 bases between them. CDR3 coding DNA: TGTGCCAGCAGTTTAGGGGGATGGGCCAATCAGCCCCAGCATTTT. It is translated as CASSLGGWANQPQHF.

The chain has TRBV3-1 and TRBJ1-1; no definite D call. Per the germline V gene, CDR1 is LGHDT and CDR2 is YNNKEL (reference sequence). V was clipped by 5 bases and J by 3 bases, with 16 bases between them. This CDR3 contains 15 residues. The CDR3 sequence is CASSRTWGSDTEAFF. In nucleotides, the CDR3 is TGTGCCAGCAGCAGAACCTGGGGTTCGGACACTGAAGCTTTCTTT.

This clonotype was seen at least ten times. This chain connects TRBV27 to TRBJ2-7; 7 bases are shared with TRBD2. The CDR3 runs to 13 residues. Unmatched junction bases numbered 7, after V lost 6 bases and J lost 5 bases. CDR1 MNHEY and CDR2 SMNVEV come from the germline V gene (reference sequence). CDR3 sequence: CASRLAISNEQYF. CDR3 sequence (DNA): TGTGCCAGCAGACTAGCGATTTCCAACGAGCAGTACTTC.

The genes are TRBV6-4 and TRBJ2-7; 9 nucleotides align to TRBD2. The CDR3 length is 14 residues. V dropped 3 bases and J dropped 6; count of bases not matched to a gene: 6. The germline V gene encodes CDR1 MRHNA and CDR2 SNTAGT. Written as DNA, the CDR3 is TGTGCCAGCAGTGATGGCGGGAGGGCCAGCGAGCAGTACTTC. It specifies CASSDGGRASEQYF.